The present T cell receptor (beta chain) was sequenced within a study of a mutant IDH1 vaccine in newly diagnosed glioma. On the study more broadly: Those enrolled had earlier been treated with radiotherapy, temozolomide, or both, mostly both. Visit V12 was scheduled at week 35 and visit V13 at week 47.

Concerning this clone itself: As yet, its antigen is unknown.

Data came from immunoSEQ multiplex PCR; TCRdb stores just in-frame clones and leaves some out. This sample has tens of thousands of clones, with 75% to 85% found just once. As for time point: week 35, safety follow-up. In every dose of vaccine, 300 ug of mutant IDH1 20-mer peptide was given alongside topical imiquimod. Donor tumors were new WHO grade 3 or 4 IDH1-mutant, ATRX-lost astrocytomas. With 5 bases clipped from V and 1 base from J, the junction kept 7 bases outside the gene matches. CDR3 length equals 15 residues. Germline V gene data show CDR1 as MNHNY and CDR2 as SVGAGI (reference sequence).

This material consisted of PBMCs, taken from a glioma patient whose treatment included an IDH1 peptide vaccine. This TCR was sampled from a man between 40 and 49 years old with glioma. The rearrangement links TRBV6-6 to TRBJ2-7; 8 bases fit TRBD1. The CDR3 spells CASSGQGRHSYEQYF. The CDR3 DNA follows: TGTGCCAGCAGTGGACAGGGACGGCATTCCTACGAGCAGTACTTC.